This T cell receptor beta chain comes out of a study of blood T cell repertoires in COVID-19. Germline values: CDR1 SGHRS, CDR2 YFSETQ. The CDR3 spans 16 residues. With V trimmed by 4 bases and J by 5 bases, 10 bases remained unmatched. The protocol was immunoSEQ multiplex PCR, while the TCRdb copy is restricted to in-frame clones and leaves out a portion. Of fewer than 300,000 clones listed, 84% were seen once; the top ten hold approximately 1.5%. The source is a human donor with COVID-19, enrolled during active disease. The donor label of this sample is uncertain. Sequencing used peripheral blood. The gene calls are TRBV5-1 and TRBJ1-4; 8 bases align to TRBD1. The CDR3 DNA reads as TGCGCCAGCAGCATCAATTCCGGGACAGGCAATGAAAAACTGTTTTTT. It specifies CASSINSGTGNEKLFF.